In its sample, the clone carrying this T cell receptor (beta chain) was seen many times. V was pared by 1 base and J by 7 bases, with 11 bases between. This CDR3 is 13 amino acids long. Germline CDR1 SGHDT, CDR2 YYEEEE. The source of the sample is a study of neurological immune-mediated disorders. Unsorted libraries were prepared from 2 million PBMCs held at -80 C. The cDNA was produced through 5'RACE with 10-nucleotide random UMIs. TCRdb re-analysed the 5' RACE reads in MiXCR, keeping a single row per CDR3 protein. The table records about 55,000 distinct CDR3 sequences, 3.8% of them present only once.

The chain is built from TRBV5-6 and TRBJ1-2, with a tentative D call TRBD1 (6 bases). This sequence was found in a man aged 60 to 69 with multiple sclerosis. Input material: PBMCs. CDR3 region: CASSLMGASGYTF. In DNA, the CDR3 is TGTGCCAGCAGCTTGATGGGGGCCTCTGGCTACACCTTC. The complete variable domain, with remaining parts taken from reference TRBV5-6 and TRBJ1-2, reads DAGVTQSPTHLIKTRGQQVTLRCSPKSGHDTVSWYQQALGQGPQFIFQYYEEEERQRGNFPDRFSGHQFPNYSSELNVNALLLGDSALYLCASSLMGASGYTFGSGTRLTVV.